Following are 30 T cell receptor beta chains from one sample sequenced in a study of T cells in Graves' hyperthyroidism and ophthalmopathy (dated by TCRdb to the late 2010s). To prepare the library, multiplex PCR was applied. Sequenced on an Illumina HiSeq 2000. The TCR beta CDR3 regions were amplified from RNA transcripts. For the first round of RT-PCR on the TCR CDR3, the HTBI primer set was used together with the Qiagen OneStep RT-PCR kit. TCRdb trimmed public reads at Q25 via fastp, called clones via MiXCR and kept in-frame beta chains. Entries are consolidated by CDR3 protein sequence, retaining the most common genes and DNA. Across this sample there are about 96,000 distinct CDR3 sequences, with over 50% seen only once. The ten largest clones represent 27% of the sample. The specimen sequenced was blood. Receptors originate from a woman aged 40 to 55 with Graves' hyperthyroidism.

This clonotype was seen once. This chain connects TRBV3-1 to TRBJ2-5; D is uncertain. V was shortened by 5 bases and J by 5 bases, with 9 bases between the two germline ends. Germline CDR1 is LGHDT and CDR2 is YNNKEL (reference sequence). The CDR3 spans 12 residues. The CDR3 bases are TGTGCCAGCAGCGCATGGGGTGAGACCCAGTACTTC. It translates to CASSAWGETQYF.

The rearrangement joins TRBV7-9 to TRBJ2-7; possible D gene TRBD2, 6 bases. CDR1 is SEHNR and CDR2 is FQNEAQ in the germline V gene (reference sequence). Trimming removed 6 bases at V and 2 bases at J, with 14 bases between. The CDR3 length is 14 residues. The CDR3 nucleotides read TGTGCCAGCAGTGGCCGCGGGGTGGCCTACGAGCAGTACTTC. Residues: CASSGRGVAYEQYF.

The chain recombines TRBV14 with TRBJ1-6; tentatively, D is TRBD1 (6 bases). Trimming stripped 1 base from V and 6 bases from J, with 10 bases between. The CDR3 covers 15 residues. Germline CDR1 reads SGHDN; CDR2 reads FVKESK. In nucleotides, the CDR3 is TGTGCCAGCAGCCAAGGACAGGCGACTAATTCACCCCTCCACTTT. It encodes CASSQGQATNSPLHF.

As concerns this clonotype: The germline gene is not matched at one end of the junction; a read error may be the cause. The rearrangement links TRBV10-3 to TRBJ1-6; 8 positions agree with TRBD1. The CDR3 totals 14 residues. Germline loops: CDR1 ENHRY, CDR2 SYGVKD. The CDR3 nucleotides read TGTGTCATCATGGCGGCAGGGGGCTCTTCACCCCTCCACTTT. Its translation: CVIMAAGGSSPLHF.

This clonotype was picked up one time. The rearrangement links TRBV25-1 to TRBJ1-2, with D possibly TRBD1 on 5 matching bases. The V and J ends lost 7 bases and 3 bases respectively, with 12 bases between them. This CDR3 contains 13 residues. Germline-derived CDR1 and CDR2 are MGHDK and SYGVNS. As DNA, the CDR3 is TGTGCCAGCAAAGACAGCGCCGACTATGGCTACACCTTC. This codes for CASKDSADYGYTF.

This clonotype was recorded at least ten times. The chain has TRBV29-1 and TRBJ1-2; D is perhaps TRBD1 (6 bases). Germline CDR1 SQVTM, CDR2 ANQGSEA. Trimming removed 5 bases from V and 7 bases from J, with 14 bases in between. The CDR3 spans 12 residues. The CDR3 sequence is CSVNRGAGGYTF. The CDR3 DNA reads as TGCAGCGTTAATCGGGGGGCAGGTGGCTACACCTTC. Full variable domain (remainder filled in from reference TRBV29-1 and TRBJ1-2): SAVISQKPSRDICQRGTSLTIQCQVDSQVTMMFWYRQQPGQSLTLIATANQGSEATYESGFVIDKFPISRPNLTFSTLTVSNMSPEDSSIYLCSVNRGAGGYTFGSGTRLTVV.

This CDR3 is CASSSRGRSTEGYTF. CDR3 coding DNA: TGTGCCAGCAGTTCCCGCGGTCGGTCCACAGAGGGCTACACCTTC. V gene TRBV28 combines with J gene TRBJ1-2, with D unresolved. The CDR3 runs to 15 residues. Germline V gives CDR1 MDHEN, CDR2 SYDVKM. The ends were cut back, 4 bases at V and 8 bases at J, with 20 bases in the middle.

The V and J genes are TRBV7-9 and TRBJ1-5; D call uncertain. This CDR3 has 14 amino acids. Trimming cost V 5 bases and J 6 bases, with 14 bases left between them. Germline CDR1 SEHNR, CDR2 FQNEAQ (reference sequence). The DNA for the CDR3 is TGTGCCAGCAGCGTAACAAGGTCCGGTCAGCCCCAGCATTTT. Translation: CASSVTRSGQPQHF.

This CDR3 reads CATSTSGIAYEQYF. As DNA, the CDR3 is TGTGCCACCAGTACTAGCGGGATTGCCTACGAGCAGTACTTC. The chain has TRBV24-1 and TRBJ2-7, with TRBD2 matching over 10 bases. The J segment lost 2 bases and the V segment lost 6 bases, leaving 3 bases of the junction unmatched. Germline V gene sequence: CDR1 KGHDR, CDR2 SFDVKD. The CDR3 covers 14 residues.

The gene calls are TRBV20-1 and TRBJ2-7; TRBD2 is a possible D gene (6 bases). This CDR3 has 17 amino acids. Germline-derived CDR1 and CDR2 are DFQATT and SNEGSKA (reference sequence). V lost 0 bases to trimming and J lost 4 bases, with 22 bases between them. The CDR3 DNA is TGCAGTGCTAGAGATGGGGCGGGGACCCGGGGCCGGTACGAGCAGTACTTC. It translates to CSARDGAGTRGRYEQYF.

Regarding this clonotype: This could be a read error, since a much larger clone is one nucleotide away. The chain uses TRBV7-9 and TRBJ2-2, with 9 bases matching TRBD2. The CDR3 has 16 residues. The germline V gene encodes CDR1 SEHNR and CDR2 FQNEAQ (reference sequence). In DNA, the CDR3 is TGTGCCAGTAGTTTTCCTAGCGGGGCGAACACCGGGGGGCTGTTTTTT. It yields the protein CASSFPSGANTGGLFF. Combining the CDR3 with reference TRBV7-9 and TRBJ2-2 gives the whole variable domain DTGVSQNPRHKITKRGQNVTFRCDPISEHNRLYWYRQTLGQGPEFLTYFQNEAQLEKSRLLSDRFSAERPKGSFSTLEIQRTEQGDSAMYLCASSFPSGANTGGLFFGEGSRLTVL.

The rearrangement joins TRBV7-9 to TRBJ2-6, with D possibly being TRBD2 (5 bases). Germline V gene lookup returns CDR1 SEHNR and CDR2 FQNEAQ (reference sequence). CDR3 length: 19 residues. Trimming took off 5 bases at V and 0 bases at J, with 20 bases between the two ends. CDR3 DNA sequence: TGTGCCAGCAGCCCCGACGGGCACGGGGAGCTCTCTGGGGCCAACGTCCTGACTTTC. It specifies CASSPDGHGELSGANVLTF. The variable domain in full, with the rest retrieved from reference TRBV7-9 and TRBJ2-6, is DTGVSQNPRHKITKRGQNVTFRCDPISEHNRLYWYRQTLGQGPEFLTYFQNEAQLEKSRLLSDRFSAERPKGSFSTLEIQRTEQGDSAMYLCASSPDGHGELSGANVLTFGAGSRLTVL.

J is TRBJ1-2 and V is TRBV7-9; 9 bases map to TRBD1. The CDR3 runs to 15 residues. Germline V gives CDR1 SEHNR, CDR2 FQNEAQ (reference sequence). Trimming took 5 bases from V and 7 from J; bases not matched to a gene: 11. The CDR3 region has the DNA TGTGCCAGCAGCCGGGGCATGACAGGGGGAGGTGGCTACACCTTC. It codes for CASSRGMTGGGGYTF.

This clonotype came up many times. V usage is TRBV29-1 and J usage is TRBJ2-7, with D maybe TRBD2 (6 bases). Looked up from germline, CDR1 is SQVTM and CDR2 is ANQGSEA. The V and J ends lost 5 bases and 2 bases respectively, with 10 bases between them. This CDR3 is built from 12 residues. CDR3 loop: CSVRDLPYEQYF. In DNA, the CDR3 is TGCAGCGTTAGGGACTTACCCTACGAGCAGTACTTC.

This clonotype was seen a handful of times. The conserved phenylalanine or tryptophan is not found at the CDR3 terminus, so this likely reflects a read error. The CDR3, as DNA: TGTGCCAGCAGTGAACCCCCTCTGGGAGTCGGCACAGATACGCAGTATTCT. The encoded protein is CASSEPPLGVGTDTQYS. This rearrangement joins TRBV2 to TRBJ2-3; D is possibly TRBD2 (5 bases). The CDR3 length is 17 residues. V was shortened by 2 bases and J by 1 base, with 16 bases between the two germline ends. Per the germline V gene, CDR1 is SNHLY and CDR2 is FYNNEI.

As to this clonotype: A read error may account for a junction end that differs from germline. The chain carries TRBV7-2 and TRBJ1-2; perhaps TRBD1 as D (6 bases). CDR1 is SGHTA and CDR2 is FQGNSA in the germline V gene. The CDR3 length is 15 residues. The chain's CDR3 is CACSDQKPGVDGYTF. The CDR3 nucleotides are TGTGCCTGCAGCGACCAGAAACCAGGGGTGGATGGCTACACCTTC.

This clonotype was recorded a few times. This may be a read error, as it is one base from a much larger clone. Without the conserved terminal phenylalanine or tryptophan, this CDR3 likely stems from a read error. The V call is TRBV20-1, the J call TRBJ1-5; TRBD1 matches at 8 bases. The CDR3 has 15 residues. Germline-derived CDR1 and CDR2 are DFQATT and SNEGSKA (reference sequence). V trimming: 2 bases; J trimming: 7 bases; junction bases outside the gene matches: 10. CDR3 loop: CSARRGQGGKQPQHL. The CDR3 DNA sequence: TGCAGTGCTAGAAGAGGACAGGGAGGAAAACAGCCCCAGCATCTT.

The rearrangement uses TRBV2 and TRBJ2-7; 7 bases line up with TRBD2. The CDR3 covers 16 residues. V trimming: 5 bases; J trimming: 3 bases; junction bases outside the gene matches: 13. Germline V lookup: CDR1 SNHLY, CDR2 FYNNEI. CDR3 coding DNA: TGTGCCAGCAGTCTAATTGGGGAGGGAGACTTCTACGAGCAGTACTTC. Translation gives CASSLIGEGDFYEQYF.

This clonotype was seen a single time. A junction end diverges from the germline sequence, so it may reflect a read error. The chain recombines TRBV10-3 with TRBJ1-1; TRBD1 is a possible D gene (5 bases). This CDR3 contains 12 residues. Germline lookup yields CDR1 ENHRY and CDR2 SYGVKD. The CDR3 DNA reads TGTGCCAGCAGTTTTCTGCAGGGTTTCGCTTTCTTT. Its translation is CASSFLQGFAFF.

This clonotype was seen ten or more times. The genes are TRBV19 and TRBJ1-1, with 9 bases that match TRBD1. J gave up 4 bases and V 6 bases, and 6 bases lay outside the gene matches. The CDR3 runs 14 residues. Germline V lookup: CDR1 LNHDA, CDR2 SQIVND (reference sequence). The CDR3, as DNA: TGTGCCAGTAGGTCAACAGGGGGCGGCACTGAAGCTTTCTTT. Protein: CASRSTGGGTEAFF.

This clonotype was observed many times. The chain is built from TRBV19 and TRBJ1-2, with D possibly TRBD1 on 6 matching bases. This CDR3 is built from 13 residues. The germline CDR1 and CDR2 sequences are LNHDA and SQIVND (reference sequence). Trimming took off 10 bases at V and 0 bases at J, with 12 bases between the two ends. CDR3: CATPDSSNYGYTF. CDR3 DNA sequence: TGTGCCACCCCGGACAGTTCTAACTATGGCTACACCTTC.

This clonotype was seen at least ten times. V usage is TRBV29-1 and J usage is TRBJ1-2; D is unresolved. The ends were cut back, 6 bases at V and 2 bases at J, with 1 base in the middle. The CDR3 consists of 9 residues. Germline V lookup: CDR1 SQVTM, CDR2 ANQGSEA. This CDR3 is CSVNYGYTF. The CDR3, as DNA: TGCAGCGTGAACTATGGCTACACCTTC. Using reference TRBV29-1 and TRBJ1-2 for the parts outside the CDR3, the full variable domain is SAVISQKPSRDICQRGTSLTIQCQVDSQVTMMFWYRQQPGQSLTLIATANQGSEATYESGFVIDKFPISRPNLTFSTLTVSNMSPEDSSIYLCSVNYGYTFGSGTRLTVV.

This clonotype was counted many times. The gene calls are TRBV20-1 and TRBJ2-7, with 9 nucleotides matching TRBD2. The CDR3 runs to 13 residues. V shed 0 bases and J 12 bases; nucleotides not matched to a gene: 9. Germline lookup yields CDR1 DFQATT and CDR2 SNEGSKA (reference sequence). In DNA, the CDR3 is TGCAGTGCTAGAGATAGCGGGAGTACTTTTGGGTACTTC. Translated, it gives CSARDSGSTFGYF.

This clonotype was found many times. The chain uses TRBV20-1 and TRBJ1-5; 11 bases align to TRBD1. This CDR3 region has 15 residues. Trimming at V came to 6 bases and at J to 7 bases, leaving 11 bases not matched to a gene. CDR1 and CDR2 (germline): DFQATT, SNEGSKA (reference sequence). The CDR3 nucleotides are TGCAGTGCACGGACAGGGGGCGCGACGAAGCAGCCCCAGCATTTT. Amino acid sequence: CSARTGGATKQPQHF.

This clonotype was detected a few times. The chain combines TRBV7-2 with TRBJ2-7; TRBD1 agrees at 9 bases. Germline CDR1 reads SGHTA; CDR2 reads FQGNSA. Trimming took 6 bases from V and 3 from J; bases not matched to a gene: 9. This CDR3 has 15 amino acids. CDR3 sequence (DNA): TGTGCCAGCAGTAGTCCGGGACAGGGAGACTACGAGCAGTACTTC. It is translated as CASSSPGQGDYEQYF.

Concerning this clonotype: The CDR3 does not close with the conserved phenylalanine or tryptophan, likely indicating a read error. The rearrangement uses TRBV20-1 and TRBJ1-1, with D tentatively TRBD1 (5 bases). Germline CDR1 reads DFQATT; CDR2 reads SNEGSKA (reference sequence). This CDR3 has 15 amino acids. Here the CDR3 reads CSARSRAGQGLEAFS. The CDR3 DNA reads TGCAGCGCTAGATCCCGGGCGGGGCAGGGACTTGAAGCTTTCTCT.

The chain joins TRBV5-4 to TRBJ1-1; TRBD1 matches 10 bases. After removal of 4 bases from V and 2 bases from J, the junction contained 8 bases not matched to a gene. In germline, CDR1 is SGHNT, CDR2 YYREEE (reference sequence). This CDR3 is built from 16 residues. CDR3 sequence: CASSPGTGVVNTEAFF. Here the CDR3 DNA reads TGTGCCAGCAGCCCCGGGACAGGGGTCGTCAACACTGAAGCTTTCTTT.

In its sample, this clonotype was seen a few times. This rearrangement joins TRBV7-8 to TRBJ2-7; D is undetermined. Germline V gene data show CDR1 as SGHVS and CDR2 as FQNEAQ. The CDR3 runs to 14 residues. Trimming cost V 4 bases and J 3 bases, with 13 bases left between them. DNA for the CDR3: TGTGCCAGCAGCTCCGGACCCTCCGGCTACGAGCAGTACTTC. Translated, it gives CASSSGPSGYEQYF.

There are a few counts of this clonotype. This chain connects TRBV29-1 to TRBJ1-2; TRBD1 is a possible D gene (6 bases). Germline lookup yields CDR1 SQVTM and CDR2 ANQGSEA. V was clipped by 8 bases and J by 8 bases, with 24 bases between them. The CDR3 consists of 14 residues. CDR3 region: CSSLEPRQVLGYTF. CDR3 DNA sequence: TGCAGCAGTTTAGAGCCCCGACAGGTTCTCGGCTACACCTTC.

In its sample, this clonotype was seen once. This chain links TRBV20-1 with TRBJ2-5; D perhaps matches TRBD1 (5 bases). Germline CDR1 and CDR2: DFQATT and SNEGSKA (reference sequence). With 5 bases removed from V and 5 bases from J, the gap between germline ends came to 15 bases. The CDR3 totals 13 residues. The CDR3 here is CSASGFPGETQYF. Here the CDR3 DNA reads TGCAGTGCTTCAGGGTTCCCCGGGGAGACCCAGTACTTC.